Below, one T cell receptor beta chain is given with its context. Its antigen is still unknown. V lost 8 bases, J lost 3 bases, and 20 bases lay in between. The CDR3 has 16 amino acids. Germline V lookup: CDR1 MNHNY, CDR2 SVGAGI (reference sequence). Data came from immunoSEQ multiplex PCR; TCRdb stores just in-frame clones and leaves some out. The sample includes about 330,000 clones, around 87% of them seen just once. This record belongs to a study of shared clonotypes between healthy human individuals. Study at large: Three plates each covered CD4 naive and memory; CD8 naive two, CD8 memory one.

Combining CD45RO+ cells with CCR7-negative CD45RA+ TemRA cells gave CD8 memory. Findings and limits, study-wide: Naive subsets usually exceeded memory subsets in estimated richness. The generation probabilities recorded for non-shared clonotypes fell below those of clonotypes shared by all four donors.

The V call is TRBV6-6, the J call TRBJ1-5; D not resolved. The TCR originated in a young man in good health. Sequenced material: memory CD8+ T cells sorted from blood. The subset was: CD45RO+ cells pooled with CCR7-negative TemRA cells. For the CDR3, the DNA is TGTGCCAGCTTAACGGGGAGGACTACCCTCAATCAGCCCCAGCATTTT. As protein: CASLTGRTTLNQPQHF.